In its sample, the clone carrying this T cell receptor beta chain was seen many times. The antigen is undetermined. The entry originates in a study of T cell repertoires in cytomegalovirus infection. Study overall: Public TCR beta signatures indicated both CMV infection and matching HLA type.

TCRdb called the reads again in MiXCR, with one record for every CDR3 protein. The table records some 590,000 distinct CDR3 sequences, around 40% of them present only once. The CDR3 runs 14 residues. Germline CDR1 and CDR2: SGHTA and FQGNSA. Trimming removed 2 bases at V and 5 bases at J, with 7 bases between. The V gene is TRBV7-2, the J gene TRBJ1-6; D ambiguous. The specimen comprised cultured PBMCs, sampled from culture after CMV antigen stimulation. This clonotype was obtained from a human donor in good health (CMV status not recorded). Some clones in this sample may be carry-over from other donors' samples. The CDR3 here is CASSLIGNNSPLHF. The DNA for the CDR3 is TGTGCCAGCAGCTTAATCGGGAATAATTCACCCCTCCACTTT.